Sequencing of this T cell receptor beta chain was carried out in a study of molecular identifiers for immune sequencing clone quantification. Study-wide findings and caveats: Detection of one spiked Jurkat cell's TCR RNA reportedly worked in one million naive cells. Clones above 20 RNA copies held over 98% of effector molecules, under 1% in naive cells.

One entry per CDR3 protein, called by TCRdb with MiXCR from the PCR reads. In the table there are approximately 680,000 distinct CDR3 sequences, 25% of which are singletons. CDR1 LNHDA and CDR2 SQIVND come from the germline V gene (reference sequence). The CDR3 spans 14 residues. V lost 5 bases and J lost 3, with 14 bases in between. Sorting isolated naive CD8 T cells as CD8+CD4-CCR7+CD45RA+ events. Concerning this clonotype: The target antigen is unknown.

The receptor's source is a human donor in good health. Some libraries in this study had Jurkat cell RNA spiked in. Sequencing was carried out using naive CD8+ T cells from blood, with Jurkat cell RNA spiked in. Subset reported: FACS-sorted CD8+CD4-CCR7+CD45RA+ naive T cells. The J gene is TRBJ2-7, the V gene TRBV19; D ambiguous. The chain's CDR3 is CASSPGIGHYEQYF. CDR3 bases: TGTGCCAGTAGTCCGGGTATAGGGCACTACGAGCAGTACTTC.